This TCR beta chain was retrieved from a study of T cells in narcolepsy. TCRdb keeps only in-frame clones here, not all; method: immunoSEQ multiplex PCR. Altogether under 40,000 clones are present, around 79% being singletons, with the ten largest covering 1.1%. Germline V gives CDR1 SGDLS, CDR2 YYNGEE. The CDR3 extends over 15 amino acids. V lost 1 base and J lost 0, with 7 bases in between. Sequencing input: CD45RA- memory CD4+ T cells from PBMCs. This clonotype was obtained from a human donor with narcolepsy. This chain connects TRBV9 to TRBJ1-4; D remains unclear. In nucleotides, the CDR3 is TGTGCCAGCAGCGTACAGGCTGCAACTAATGAAAAACTGTTTTTT. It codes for CASSVQAATNEKLFF. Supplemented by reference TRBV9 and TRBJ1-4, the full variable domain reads DSGVTQTPKHLITATGQRVTLRCSPRSGDLSVYWYQQSLDQGLQFLIQYYNGEERAKGNILERFSAQQFPDLHSELNLSSLELGDSALYFCASSVQAATNEKLFFGSGTQLSVL.